The 22 T cell receptor beta chains below come from one sample, sequenced in a study of CD8 T cells in Susac syndrome. Reverse transcription used about 0.45 to 1 ug RNA and random hexamers. TCRdb reprocessed the immunoSEQ multiplex PCR reads with MiXCR, giving one entry per CDR3 protein. In the table there are around 170,000 distinct CDR3 sequences, 85% to 95% of which are singletons. The specimen sequenced was CD8+ T cells from PBMCs. The receptors were gathered from a human donor with Susac syndrome.

The chain is built from TRBV9 and TRBJ1-4; perhaps TRBD1 as D (5 bases). The CDR3 sequence is 15 residues long. With 3 bases removed from V and 5 bases from J, the gap between germline ends came to 14 bases. Germline CDR1 SGDLS, CDR2 YYNGEE. The CDR3 protein is CASSAQDKGNEKLFF. Here the CDR3 DNA reads TGTGCCAGCAGCGCACAGGACAAGGGAAATGAAAAACTGTTTTTT.

CDR3 in amino acids: CASSQAGSGALSGANVLTF. The CDR3 coding sequence is TGCGCCAGCAGCCAAGCGGGCTCAGGGGCCCTCTCTGGGGCCAACGTCCTGACTTTC. The gene calls are TRBV4-1 and TRBJ2-6; D may be TRBD1 (6 bases). V lost 1 base to trimming and J lost 0 bases, with 16 bases between them. From germline, CDR1 is MGHRA and CDR2 YSYEKL. This CDR3 has 19 amino acids.

The V call is TRBV20-1, the J call TRBJ2-7, with D uncertain. The CDR3 spans 12 residues. The germline V and J ends were trimmed by 3 bases and 2 bases, with 8 bases remaining between them. The germline V gene has CDR1 DFQATT and CDR2 SNEGSKA (reference sequence). Here the CDR3 reads CSASSQAYEQYF. The CDR3 DNA sequence: TGCAGTGCTAGTTCCCAGGCCTACGAGCAGTACTTC.

The CDR3 sequence is CASSIWGVSNQPQHF. In nucleotides, the CDR3 is TGTGCCAGTAGTATATGGGGGGTTAGCAATCAGCCCCAGCATTTT. J is TRBJ1-5 and V is TRBV19; the D gene is possibly TRBD1 (5 bases). This CDR3 comprises 15 residues. CDR1 is LNHDA and CDR2 is SQIVND in the germline V gene (reference sequence). V was trimmed by 2 bases and J by 0 bases, leaving 8 bases between them.

The V and J genes are TRBV20-1 and TRBJ1-5; D ambiguous. Trimming stripped 1 base from V and 0 bases from J, with 10 bases between. The V gene's germline CDR1 is DFQATT and CDR2 SNEGSKA (reference sequence). The CDR3 loop spans 15 amino acids. The CDR3 here is CSARVGRNSNQPQHF. The CDR3 DNA sequence: TGCAGTGCTAGAGTTGGACGAAATAGCAATCAGCCCCAGCATTTT.

This clonotype was counted once. The J gene is TRBJ2-7, the V gene TRBV20-1; perhaps D is TRBD1 or TRBD2 (5 bases each). V gave up 0 bases and J gave up 3 bases, with 9 bases separating them. The CDR3 is 13 residues long. CDR1 is DFQATT and CDR2 is SNEGSKA in the germline V gene (reference sequence). DNA of the CDR3: TGCAGTGCTAGAGATCTGGGGGACTACGAGCAGTACTTC. Protein: CSARDLGDYEQYF.

The chain has TRBV20-1 and TRBJ1-5; no firm D call. CDR1 is DFQATT, CDR2 SNEGSKA, per germline (reference sequence). The CDR3 totals 13 residues. V lost 3 bases and J lost 2, with 8 bases in between. The CDR3 nucleotides are TGCAGTGCTAGGCCAAGGGGCAATCAGCCCCAGCATTTT. This translates into CSARPRGNQPQHF.

The chain employs TRBV14 and TRBJ2-5; 8 nucleotides agree with TRBD2. The CDR3 length is 16 residues. Germline lookup yields CDR1 SGHDN and CDR2 FVKESK. With 0 bases clipped from V and 5 bases from J, the junction kept 8 bases outside the gene matches. In nucleotides, the CDR3 is TGTGCCAGCAGCCAAGACTTGGCGGGGGGTTATGAGACCCAGTACTTC. This translates into CASSQDLAGGYETQYF.

The chain is built from TRBV11-2 and TRBJ1-5, with D unclear. This CDR3 spans 13 amino acids. With 3 bases removed from V and 5 bases from J, the gap between germline ends came to 8 bases. Germline V gene lookup returns CDR1 SGHAT and CDR2 FQNNGV. The CDR3 DNA follows: TGTGCCAGCAGCTTGGCCCGGGATCAGCCCCAGCATTTT. This gives the protein CASSLARDQPQHF.

This clonotype was observed once. The V call is TRBV6-2 or TRBV6-3, the J call TRBJ2-1, with TRBD1 matching over 8 bases. Germline lookup yields CDR1 MNHEY and CDR2 SVGEGT. With 10 bases clipped from V and 3 bases from J, the junction kept 5 bases outside the gene matches. The CDR3 totals 13 residues. Written as DNA, the CDR3 is TGTGCCACCCGGACAGGGATCTACAATGAGCAGTTCTTC. This sequence encodes CATRTGIYNEQFF.

The V gene is TRBV18, the J gene TRBJ2-7, with D possibly matching TRBD1 (6 bases). Trimming left V 0 bases short and J 6 bases short, with 15 bases between. From germline, CDR1 is KGHSH and CDR2 LQKENI. There are 15 residues in the CDR3. The CDR3: CASSPPDEQGREQYF. The CDR3 nucleotides are TGTGCCAGCTCACCACCGGATGAACAGGGACGCGAGCAGTACTTC.

The chain recombines TRBV9 with TRBJ1-4; 7 bases align to TRBD1. The CDR3 length is 15 residues. Germline V gives CDR1 SGDLS, CDR2 YYNGEE. Losses at the gene ends were 4 bases for V and 4 bases for J; bases not matched to a gene: 7. The CDR3 region is CASSQGGSFNEKLFF. The CDR3 DNA sequence: TGTGCCAGCAGCCAGGGGGGGTCATTTAATGAAAAACTGTTTTTT. Together with reference TRBV9 and TRBJ1-4, the CDR3 gives the full variable domain: DSGVTQTPKHLITATGQRVTLRCSPRSGDLSVYWYQQSLDQGLQFLIQYYNGEERAKGNILERFSAQQFPDLHSELNLSSLELGDSALYFCASSQGGSFNEKLFFGSGTQLSVL.

The chain combines TRBV5-6 with TRBJ2-7; D might be TRBD1 (6 bases). Deletions cut 0 bases from V and 6 bases from J, with 10 bases between. The CDR3 runs to 13 residues. The germline gives CDR1 SGHDT, CDR2 YYEEEE. CDR3 region: CASSLDRVGEQYF. CDR3 coding DNA: TGTGCCAGCAGCTTGGACAGGGTCGGCGAGCAGTACTTC.

The CDR3 DNA reads TGTGCCTGGAGTGTAGCGGGGGGTCCCTACAATGAGCAGTTCTTC. Protein sequence: CAWSVAGGPYNEQFF. The genes are TRBV30 and TRBJ2-1; 9 bases align to TRBD2. Looked up from germline, CDR1 is GTSNPN and CDR2 is SVGIG (reference sequence). CDR3 length: 15 amino acids. V shed 0 bases and J 2 bases; nucleotides not matched to a gene: 2.

The genes are TRBV2 and TRBJ1-1; D gene uncertain. This CDR3 has 13 amino acids. Germline CDR1 is SNHLY and CDR2 is FYNNEI. V lost 3 bases, J lost 6 bases, and 11 bases lay in between. The CDR3 protein is CASSELVASEAFF. The DNA of the CDR3 is TGTGCCAGCAGTGAGTTGGTGGCTTCTGAAGCTTTCTTT.

The rearrangement uses TRBV7-9 and TRBJ1-1; no clear D gene. CDR1 is SEHNR, CDR2 FQNEAQ, per germline (reference sequence). Trimming pared 5 bases from V and 5 bases from J, leaving 12 bases between. The CDR3 runs 13 residues. For the CDR3, the DNA is TGTGCCAGCAGCCCGAAGGAGGTGACTGAAGCTTTCTTT. This sequence encodes CASSPKEVTEAFF. The full variable domain, with the rest looked up from reference TRBV7-9 and TRBJ1-1, is DTGVSQNPRHKITKRGQNVTFRCDPISEHNRLYWYRQTLGQGPEFLTYFQNEAQLEKSRLLSDRFSAERPKGSFSTLEIQRTEQGDSAMYLCASSPKEVTEAFFGQGTRLTVV.

The rearrangement links TRBV3-1 to TRBJ2-1; 7 bases fit TRBD2. Germline lookup yields CDR1 LGHDT and CDR2 YNNKEL (reference sequence). This CDR3 is 14 amino acids long. V gave up 4 bases and J gave up 6 bases; unmatched junction bases: 6. The CDR3 sequence: CASSRTSYRNEQFF. CDR3 nucleotides: TGTGCCAGCAGCCGGACTAGTTATCGCAATGAGCAGTTCTTC.

V and J are TRBV5-6 and TRBJ2-7; TRBD2 is a possible D gene (5 bases). There are 15 residues in the CDR3. With 0 bases removed from V and 3 bases from J, the gap between germline ends came to 13 bases. Germline V CDR1 and CDR2: SGHDT, YYEEEE. The CDR3: CASSLAVTTYYEQYF. The CDR3 nucleotides are TGTGCCAGCAGCTTGGCCGTGACTACTTACTACGAGCAGTACTTC.

This sequence joins TRBV15 and TRBJ2-7, with 8 bases that match TRBD2. Germline-derived CDR1 and CDR2 are LNHNV and YYDKDF (reference sequence). V lost 6 bases and J lost 1; bases outside the gene matches: 5. The CDR3 totals 14 residues. The CDR3 region is CATSDSGTSYEQYF. The CDR3 nucleotides read TGTGCCACCAGTGATAGCGGGACGTCCTACGAGCAGTACTTC.

The chain employs TRBV12-3 or TRBV12-4 and TRBJ2-1; 8 nucleotides align to TRBD2. V shed 6 bases, J shed 6 bases, and the junction held 7 bases outside the gene matches. The CDR3 sequence is 14 residues long. This chain's CDR3 is CASSPGGPTNEQFF. CDR3 bases: TGTGCCAGCAGCCCGGGAGGGCCAACCAATGAGCAGTTCTTC.

This chain uses TRBV25-1 with TRBJ1-6; D unclear. Trimming removed 4 bases from V and 3 bases from J, with 13 bases in between. This CDR3 is 16 amino acids long. Germline CDR1 reads MGHDK; CDR2 reads SYGVNS. CDR3 protein: CASSVGRWDYNSPLHF. In DNA, the CDR3 is TGTGCCAGCAGTGTGGGCAGGTGGGACTATAATTCACCCCTCCACTTT.

The chain recombines TRBV29-1 with TRBJ2-3, with 9 bases matching TRBD2. V trimming: 3 bases; J trimming: 6 bases; junction bases outside the gene matches: 10. Germline CDR1 reads SQVTM; CDR2 reads ANQGSEA. The CDR3 has 15 amino acids. The CDR3 nucleotides read TGCAGCGTTGAGACGGCTACTCTAGCGGGGGATACGCAGTATTTT. This gives the protein CSVETATLAGDTQYF.